Listed here are 10 T cell receptor beta chains from one sample, sequenced in a study of T cells in Graves' hyperthyroidism and ophthalmopathy. It was RNA transcripts that yielded the amplified TCR beta CDR3 regions. RT-PCR in the first round (using the HTBI primer set) targeted the TCR CDR3. TCRdb independently ran MiXCR on the multiplex PCR reads; one entry per CDR3 protein. The sample consists of about 360,000 distinct CDR3 sequences, approximately 12% of them appearing once. Sample: blood. The receptors here all came from a man younger than 40 with Graves' hyperthyroidism that later progressed to Graves' ophthalmopathy.

The chain is built from TRBV5-1 and TRBJ1-6; no firm D call. Trimming cost V 0 bases and J 10 bases, with 11 bases left between them. Germline V gives CDR1 SGHRS, CDR2 YFSETQ. The CDR3 runs to 14 residues. CDR3: CASSLEETKSPLHF. CDR3 DNA: TGCGCCAGCAGCTTGGAAGAAACCAAATCACCCCTCCACTTT.

As for this clonotype: A much larger clonotype is one base distant, so this may be a read error. The rearrangement links TRBV7-6 to TRBJ1-2, with D maybe TRBD1 (5 bases). The germline gives CDR1 SGHVS, CDR2 FNYEAQ. The ends were cut back, 4 bases at V and 7 bases at J, with 13 bases in the middle. The CDR3 runs 13 residues. The CDR3 reads CASSWDGLFGYTF. The DNA for the CDR3 is TGTGCCAGCAGCTGGGACGGGCTCTTTGGCTACACCTTC.

V is TRBV20-1 and J is TRBJ2-2; D is possibly TRBD2 (7 bases). This CDR3 is built from 16 residues. Germline V CDR1 and CDR2: DFQATT, SNEGSKA (reference sequence). Trimming took 6 bases from V and 6 from J, leaving 23 bases between them. CDR3 sequence: CSARGGAIMGAGELFF. CDR3 DNA: TGCAGTGCAAGGGGGGGGGCCATCATGGGTGCCGGGGAGCTGTTTTTT.

There are a few counts of this clonotype. The V call is TRBV14, the J call TRBJ2-7; D unclear. Germline V gene lookup returns CDR1 SGHDN and CDR2 FVKESK. Trimming took 0 bases from V and 6 from J, leaving 9 bases between them. CDR3 length: 13 amino acids. In DNA, the CDR3 is TGTGCCAGCAGCCAAGAAATGCGCCGCGAGCAGTACTTC. Amino acids: CASSQEMRREQYF.

This clonotype occurred many times. This rearrangement joins TRBV20-1 to TRBJ2-3; the match to TRBD2 covers 8 bases. Germline values: CDR1 DFQATT, CDR2 SNEGSKA (reference sequence). This CDR3 spans 16 amino acids. Trimming took 6 bases from V and 2 from J; bases not matched to a gene: 13. CDR3 region: CSALLAGGLPTDTQYF. Written as DNA, the CDR3 is TGCAGTGCCCTGTTGGCGGGGGGCCTCCCCACAGATACGCAGTATTTT.

Ten or more counts support this clonotype. The chain combines TRBV5-1 with TRBJ2-5; 12 bases align to TRBD2. The germline V gene has CDR1 SGHRS and CDR2 YFSETQ. The trim removed 3 bases at V and 2 bases at J, leaving 2 bases unmatched. CDR3 length: 15 amino acids. In DNA, the CDR3 is TGCGCCAGCAGCTGGACTAGCGGGATTCAAGAGACCCAGTACTTC. The encoded protein is CASSWTSGIQETQYF. The entire variable domain, with the rest obtained from reference TRBV5-1 and TRBJ2-5, is as follows: KAGVTQTPRYLIKTRGQQVTLSCSPISGHRSVSWYQQTPGQGLQFLFEYFSETQRNKGNFPGRFSGRQFSNSRSEMNVSTLELGDSALYLCASSWTSGIQETQYFGPGTRLLVL.

The chain couples TRBV7-9 to TRBJ1-1, with a weak D call TRBD1 (5 bases). CDR1 is SEHNR, CDR2 FQNEAQ, per germline (reference sequence). The CDR3 spans 13 residues. V lost 3 bases and J 3 bases, leaving 8 bases between the germline ends. Written as DNA, the CDR3 is TGTGCCAGCAGCTTGAGGGGCTACACTGAAGCTTTCTTT. Amino acids: CASSLRGYTEAFF.

This sequence joins TRBV20-1 and TRBJ1-5; possibly TRBD1 for D (5 bases). Trimming cost V 3 bases and J 0 bases, with 12 bases left between them. The germline gives CDR1 DFQATT, CDR2 SNEGSKA (reference sequence). This CDR3 has 15 residues. CDR3: CSARTANSSNQPQHF. The CDR3 region has the DNA TGCAGTGCTAGGACAGCGAATTCTAGCAATCAGCCCCAGCATTTT.

CDR3 residues: CSAKSTWGPLAGLRTYEQYF. The CDR3 DNA follows: TGCAGTGCTAAATCGACGTGGGGCCCTCTAGCGGGGCTGAGGACCTACGAGCAGTACTTC. This rearrangement joins TRBV20-1 to TRBJ2-7; 9 nucleotides line up with TRBD2. Germline CDR1 reads DFQATT; CDR2 reads SNEGSKA (reference sequence). V lost 4 bases and J lost 2; bases outside the gene matches: 24. The CDR3 loop spans 20 amino acids.

This clonotype has ten or more counts. The CDR3 is CASSFRGILSGNTIYF. CDR3 nucleotides: TGTGCCAGCAGTTTCAGAGGGATACTCTCTGGAAACACCATATATTTT. The chain is built from TRBV28 and TRBJ1-3; D is unresolved. V dropped 3 bases and J dropped 0 bases, with 12 bases sitting between them. The CDR3 is made up of 16 amino acids. Germline assignment: CDR1 MDHEN and CDR2 SYDVKM.